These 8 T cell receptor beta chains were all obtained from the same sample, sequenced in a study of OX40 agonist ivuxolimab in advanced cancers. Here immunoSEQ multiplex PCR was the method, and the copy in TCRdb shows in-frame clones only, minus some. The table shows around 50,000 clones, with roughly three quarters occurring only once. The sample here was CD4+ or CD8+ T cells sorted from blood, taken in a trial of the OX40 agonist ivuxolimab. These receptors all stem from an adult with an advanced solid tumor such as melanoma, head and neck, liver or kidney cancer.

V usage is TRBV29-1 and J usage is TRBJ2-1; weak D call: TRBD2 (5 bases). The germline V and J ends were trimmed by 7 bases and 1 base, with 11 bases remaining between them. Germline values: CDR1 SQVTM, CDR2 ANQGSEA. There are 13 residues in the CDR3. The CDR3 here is CSARTPSYNEQFF. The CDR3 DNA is TGCAGCGCCCGGACTCCTTCCTACAATGAGCAGTTCTTC.

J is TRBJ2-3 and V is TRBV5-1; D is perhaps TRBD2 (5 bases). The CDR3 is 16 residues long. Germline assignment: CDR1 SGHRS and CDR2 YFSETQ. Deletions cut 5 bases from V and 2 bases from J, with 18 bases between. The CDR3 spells CASSRNPPGVTDTQYF. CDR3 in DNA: TGCGCCAGCAGTAGGAACCCGCCCGGGGTCACAGATACGCAGTATTTT. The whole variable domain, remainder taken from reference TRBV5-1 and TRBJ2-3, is KAGVTQTPRYLIKTRGQQVTLSCSPISGHRSVSWYQQTPGQGLQFLFEYFSETQRNKGNFPGRFSGRQFSNSRSEMNVSTLELGDSALYLCASSRNPPGVTDTQYFGPGTRLTVL.

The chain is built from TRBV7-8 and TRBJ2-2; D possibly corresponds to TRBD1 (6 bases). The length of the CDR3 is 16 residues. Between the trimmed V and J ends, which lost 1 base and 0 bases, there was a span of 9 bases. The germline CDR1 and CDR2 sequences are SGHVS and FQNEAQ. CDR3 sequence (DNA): TGTGCCAGCAGCTTAGATCCAGGGGCGAACACCGGGGAGCTGTTTTTT. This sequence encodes CASSLDPGANTGELFF. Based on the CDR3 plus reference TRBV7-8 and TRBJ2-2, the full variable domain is GAGVSQSPRYKVAKRGQDVALRCDPISGHVSLFWYQQALGQGPEFLTYFQNEAQLDKSGLPSDRFFAERPEGSVSTLKIQRTQQEDSAVYLCASSLDPGANTGELFFGEGSRLTVL.

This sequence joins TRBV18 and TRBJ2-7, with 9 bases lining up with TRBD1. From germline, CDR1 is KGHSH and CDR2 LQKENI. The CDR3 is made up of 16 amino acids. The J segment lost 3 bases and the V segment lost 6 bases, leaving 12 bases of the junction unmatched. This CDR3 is CASSSIFSDRGYEQYF. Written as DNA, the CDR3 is TGTGCCAGCTCTTCGATCTTTTCGGACAGGGGCTACGAGCAGTACTTC. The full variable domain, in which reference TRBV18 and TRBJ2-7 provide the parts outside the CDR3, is NAGVMQNPRHLVRRRGQEARLRCSPMKGHSHVYWYRQLPEEGLKFMVYLQKENIIDESGMPKERFSAEFPKEGPSILRIQQVVRGDSAAYFCASSSIFSDRGYEQYFGPGTRLTVT.

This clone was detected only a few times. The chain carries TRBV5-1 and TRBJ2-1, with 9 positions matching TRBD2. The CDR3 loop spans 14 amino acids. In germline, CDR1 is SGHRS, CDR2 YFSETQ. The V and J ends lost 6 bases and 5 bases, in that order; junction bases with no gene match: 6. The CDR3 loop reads CASTPSGENNEQFF. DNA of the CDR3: TGCGCCAGCACCCCTAGCGGGGAGAACAATGAGCAGTTCTTC.

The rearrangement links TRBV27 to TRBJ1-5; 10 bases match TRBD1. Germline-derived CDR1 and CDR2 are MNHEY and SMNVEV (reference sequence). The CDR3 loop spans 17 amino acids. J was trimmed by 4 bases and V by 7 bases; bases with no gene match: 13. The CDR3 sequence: CASINPGRQGANQPQHF. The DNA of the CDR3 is TGTGCCAGCATCAACCCCGGGCGACAGGGGGCAAATCAGCCCCAGCATTTT.

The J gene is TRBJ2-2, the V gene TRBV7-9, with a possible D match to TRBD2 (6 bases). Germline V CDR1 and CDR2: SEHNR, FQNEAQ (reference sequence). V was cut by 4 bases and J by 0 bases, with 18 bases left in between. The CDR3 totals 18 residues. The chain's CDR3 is CASSSSPGTGANTGELFF. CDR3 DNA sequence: TGTGCCAGCAGCTCGAGCCCCGGGACGGGAGCGAACACCGGGGAGCTGTTTTTT.

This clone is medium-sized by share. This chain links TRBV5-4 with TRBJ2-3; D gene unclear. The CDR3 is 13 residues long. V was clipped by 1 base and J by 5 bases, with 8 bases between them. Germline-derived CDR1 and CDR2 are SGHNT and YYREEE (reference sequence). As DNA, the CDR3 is TGTGCCAGCAGCTTGCCCCAGGTAGATACGCAGTATTTT. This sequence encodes CASSLPQVDTQYF.